Listed below are T cell receptor beta chains from one sample, sequenced in a study of spatial heterogeneity in lung cancer. TCRdb re-analysed the 5' RACE reads in MiXCR, keeping a single row per CDR3 protein. This table holds over 3,000 distinct CDR3 sequences, 30% to 35% found once. This material consisted of lung tumor tissue, taken at surgery. These receptors were obtained from a female donor with early-stage non-small cell lung cancer. CDR3s leave out the opening cysteine and the closing phenylalanine or tryptophan. Fields, in order: V gene, CDR3 protein.

v_call: TRBV5-1; cdr3_aa: ASSLVALASYNEQF
v_call: TRBV5-1; cdr3_aa: ASSWKLAGNKEQF
v_call: TRBV6-5; cdr3_aa: ASSYSPAGSYEQY
v_call: TRBV6-1; cdr3_aa: ASSEAPVGNTEAF
v_call: TRBV18; cdr3_aa: ASSQASNTGELF
v_call: TRBV20-1; cdr3_aa: SARDLASGRAYEQY
v_call: TRBV2; cdr3_aa: ASSLYEQY
v_call: TRBV7-8; cdr3_aa: ASSLARADNQPQH
v_call: TRBV29-1; cdr3_aa: SVRLLAGYNEQF
v_call: TRBV4-2; cdr3_aa: ASSHPWTGTALPEAF
v_call: TRBV6-6; cdr3_aa: ASSSRRRGDGDNEQF
v_call: TRBV7-2; cdr3_aa: ASSLGHLYEQY
v_call: TRBV5-1; cdr3_aa: ASSLGLGTSGTSSYEQY
v_call: TRBV30; cdr3_aa: AWSAPSGGSRAYEQY
v_call: TRBV6-4; cdr3_aa: ASSDSLAGGYNEQF
v_call: TRBV3-2; cdr3_aa: ASSGTGPNTGELF
v_call: TRBV7-2; cdr3_aa: ASSSQGNTIY
v_call: TRBV18; cdr3_aa: ASSPPAGGPPEQF
v_call: TRBV18; cdr3_aa: ASSPKAPGQGTYNEQF
v_call: TRBV7-6; cdr3_aa: ASTPQPALSTDTQY
v_call: TRBV28; cdr3_aa: ASRLEQVSYEQY
v_call: TRBV11-2; cdr3_aa: ASSFSGSSYNEQF
v_call: TRBV11-3; cdr3_aa: ASSLGQTSGETQY
v_call: TRBV6-5; cdr3_aa: ASSLVTGSEQY
v_call: TRBV10-3; cdr3_aa: AISEGADTQY
v_call: TRBV4-1; cdr3_aa: ASSQDFRGSTYNEQF
v_call: TRBV6-5; cdr3_aa: ASSSGQGAVHEQY
v_call: TRBV2; cdr3_aa: ASRDGGGSYNEQF
v_call: TRBV29-1; cdr3_aa: SVEDTLYEQY
v_call: TRBV12-3/TRBV12-4; cdr3_aa: ASSLAPAGEQY
v_call: TRBV6-5; cdr3_aa: ASSLRSPSYNEQF
v_call: TRBV2; cdr3_aa: ASKLAGTGEF
v_call: TRBV7-9; cdr3_aa: ASSLARIGHQY
v_call: TRBV19; cdr3_aa: ASSITAGGSDEQY
v_call: TRBV29-1; cdr3_aa: SVAGQAANQPQH
v_call: TRBV20-1; cdr3_aa: SARDKTKGNSNQPQH
v_call: TRBV18; cdr3_aa: ASSGDSYTGELF
v_call: TRBV27; cdr3_aa: ASSGTAHTGELF
v_call: TRBV7-2; cdr3_aa: ASSLAARPDTQY
v_call: TRBV7-2; cdr3_aa: ASSSRYEQY
v_call: TRBV19; cdr3_aa: ASSGRDRGFNQPQH
v_call: TRBV11-2; cdr3_aa: ASSLGSGLVHEQF
v_call: TRBV29-1; cdr3_aa: SVDADRTSDEQF
v_call: TRBV4-2; cdr3_aa: ASSKGTSGSTDTQY
v_call: TRBV4-1; cdr3_aa: ASSQGGGETQY
v_call: TRBV5-1; cdr3_aa: ASSVQGALDIQY
v_call: TRBV2; cdr3_aa: ASRATSGTPRTDTQY
v_call: TRBV11-2; cdr3_aa: ASSLGLAGGKTQY
v_call: TRBV12-3/TRBV12-4; cdr3_aa: ASSVGASSFGGNEQF
v_call: TRBV5-5; cdr3_aa: ASSSLLAAASYEQY
v_call: TRBV7-8; cdr3_aa: ASSFGTGSYEQY
v_call: TRBV5-4; cdr3_aa: ASRPDRGRDEQY